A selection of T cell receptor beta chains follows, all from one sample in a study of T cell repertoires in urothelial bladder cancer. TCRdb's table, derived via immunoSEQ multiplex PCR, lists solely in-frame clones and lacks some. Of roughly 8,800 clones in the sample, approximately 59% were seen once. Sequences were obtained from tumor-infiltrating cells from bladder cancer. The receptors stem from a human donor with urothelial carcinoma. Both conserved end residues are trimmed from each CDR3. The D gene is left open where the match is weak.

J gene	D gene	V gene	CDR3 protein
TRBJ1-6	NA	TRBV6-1	ASSELYSPLH
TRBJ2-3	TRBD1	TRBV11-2	ASSFGTGRTDTQY
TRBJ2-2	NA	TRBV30	AWETAPGGELF
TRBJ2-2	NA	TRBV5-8	ASRYRNTGELF
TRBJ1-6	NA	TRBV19	ASRPTGVESPLH
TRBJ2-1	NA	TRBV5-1	ASSWDRLDYNEQF
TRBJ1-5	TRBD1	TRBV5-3	ARSGGQGTNQPQH
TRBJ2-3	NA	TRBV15	ATSSQLDTQY
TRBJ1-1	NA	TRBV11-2	ASSWSGNTEAF
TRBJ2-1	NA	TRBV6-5	ASRALGLSYNEQF
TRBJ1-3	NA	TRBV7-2	ASSLATASSGNTIY
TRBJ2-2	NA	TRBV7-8	ASSLEVASNTGELF
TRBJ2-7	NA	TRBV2	ASRQADIYEQY
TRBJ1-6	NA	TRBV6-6	ASSYGAGVGSSPLH
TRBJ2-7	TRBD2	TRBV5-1	ASSLASAGGYEQY
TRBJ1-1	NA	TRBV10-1	ASSPGTVNTEAF
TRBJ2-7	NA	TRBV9	ASSVNWDGAYEQY
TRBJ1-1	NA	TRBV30	AWRPIVVGTEAF
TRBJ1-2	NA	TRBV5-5	ASSFDRFGGYT
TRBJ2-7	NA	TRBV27	ASSLVQGHLYEQY
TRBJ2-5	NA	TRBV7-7	ASSLARTNGETQY
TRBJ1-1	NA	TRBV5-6	ASSPDVFNTEAF
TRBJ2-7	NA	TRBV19	ASRVPNSYEQY
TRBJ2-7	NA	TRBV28	ASSPIPNLYEQY
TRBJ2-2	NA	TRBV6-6	ASSFYTGELF
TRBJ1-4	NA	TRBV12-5	ASGLQGLNEKLF
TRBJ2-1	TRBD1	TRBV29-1	SVEDSRTGAAYNEQF
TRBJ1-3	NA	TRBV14	ASSQYGNTIY
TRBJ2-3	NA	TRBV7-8	ASSLSRSRTDTQY
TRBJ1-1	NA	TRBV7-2	ASSILGTEAF
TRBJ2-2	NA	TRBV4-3	ASSRSGQHQNTGELF
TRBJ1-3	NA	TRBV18	ASSPSRVSGNTIY
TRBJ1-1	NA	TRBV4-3	ASSQDWGRLSF
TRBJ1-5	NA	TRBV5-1	ASSLSGGSNQPQH
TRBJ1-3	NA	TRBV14	ASSQTASRFGNTIY
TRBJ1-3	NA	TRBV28	ASSFPPRAEGNTIY
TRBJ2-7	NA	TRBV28	ASSRDRLTYEQY
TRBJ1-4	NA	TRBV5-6	ASSLAEDPLEKLF
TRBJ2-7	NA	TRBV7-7	ASSLSETYEQY
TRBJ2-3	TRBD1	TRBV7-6	ASSLVTGGLGTDTQY